Presented here are 13 T cell receptor beta chains from one specimen sequenced in a study of CD8 T cells in ankylosing spondylitis. TCRdb used MiXCR to reprocess the 5' RACE reads, holding one entry per CDR3 protein. The sample carries some 270,000 distinct CDR3 sequences, 15% to 20% recorded once. The sequencing sample was made of blood, either unsorted or a sorted T cell fraction (not recorded which). These receptors were collected from a male donor with ankylosing spondylitis or in good health (not recorded which).

The genes are TRBV12-5 and TRBJ2-3; D gene ambiguous. Trimming took off 0 bases at V and 0 bases at J, with 4 bases between the two ends. The CDR3 is 14 amino acids. CDR1 is LGHNT, CDR2 FRNRAP, per germline. The CDR3: CASGLVLSTDTQYF. The CDR3 DNA reads TGTGCTAGTGGTTTGGTTCTTAGCACAGATACGCAGTATTTT.

This clonotype occurred a few times. The CDR3 DNA reads TGTGCCAGCAGCGTAGGGGTAACAGCTCAAGAGACCCAGTACTTC. This gives the protein CASSVGVTAQETQYF. The J gene is TRBJ2-5, the V gene TRBV9; D is undetermined. Trimming shortened V by 0 bases and J by 2 bases, and 11 bases separated the two germline ends. Germline CDR1 is SGDLS and CDR2 is YYNGEE. There are 15 residues in the CDR3.

This chain links TRBV6-5 with TRBJ1-4; D remains unclear. CDR1 MNHEY and CDR2 SVGAGI come from the germline V gene. Trimming left V 0 bases short and J 3 bases short, with 14 bases between. The CDR3 has 17 amino acids. CDR3 DNA: TGTGCCAGCAGTTACTCAAGTTGGGAGTTATCTAATGAAAAACTGTTTTTT. The encoded protein is CASSYSSWELSNEKLFF.

This clonotype was seen a few times. The chain has TRBV7-8 and TRBJ2-2, with 8 positions matching TRBD2. Trimming cost V 5 bases and J 1 base; bases outside gene matches: 15. The CDR3 runs 19 residues. Germline CDR1 SGHVS, CDR2 FQNEAQ. CDR3 DNA: TGTGCCAGCAGCCACCATGCGGGGGCGGGGGGACAGAACACCGGGGAGCTGTTTTTT. It translates to CASSHHAGAGGQNTGELFF.

The rearrangement joins TRBV7-9 to TRBJ2-3; either TRBD1 or TRBD2 may fit D (6 bases each). The germline V gene has CDR1 SEHNR and CDR2 FQNEAQ (reference sequence). The CDR3 has 14 residues. DNA of the CDR3: TGTGCTTTTAGGGGGGAGATGGAGACAGATACGCAGTATTTT. Protein sequence: CAFRGEMETDTQYF.

This clonotype occurred once. The chain links TRBV27 to TRBJ2-1; possible D gene TRBD1, 5 bases. The CDR3 length is 16 residues. V gave up 5 bases and J gave up 0 bases, with 14 bases separating them. Germline V lookup: CDR1 MNHEY, CDR2 SMNVEV (reference sequence). The CDR3 spells CASSTDRASSYNEQFF. The CDR3 nucleotides read TGTGCCAGCAGTACCGACAGAGCGAGCTCCTACAATGAGCAGTTCTTC.

This clonotype was found a few times. V and J are TRBV24-1 and TRBJ2-1; 8 bases are shared with TRBD1. The V and J ends lost 3 bases and 5 bases, in that order; junction bases with no gene match: 8. CDR1 and CDR2 (germline): KGHDR, SFDVKD. CDR3 length: 16 residues. The CDR3 sequence is CATSDRGQGRDNEQFF. The CDR3 DNA is TGTGCCACCAGTGATAGAGGACAGGGAAGGGACAATGAGCAGTTCTTC.

The chain's CDR3 is CASSWNGQGGEQYF. CDR3 in DNA: TGTGCCAGCAGCTGGAACGGACAGGGTGGCGAGCAGTACTTC. The V and J genes are TRBV11-1 and TRBJ2-7; TRBD1 matches at 8 bases. Per germline, CDR1 SGHAT and CDR2 FQDESV (reference sequence). J lost 6 bases, V lost 4 bases, and 8 bases had no gene match. The CDR3 has 14 amino acids.

This clonotype has just a few counts. The chain links TRBV29-1 to TRBJ2-7; tentatively, D is TRBD1 or TRBD2 (5 bases each). Trimming removed 6 bases at V and 0 bases at J, with 15 bases between. CDR1 is SQVTM and CDR2 is ANQGSEA in the germline V gene. The CDR3 is made up of 14 amino acids. The CDR3 protein is CSVWGTSNSYEQYF. DNA for the CDR3: TGCAGCGTGTGGGGGACGTCAAACTCCTACGAGCAGTACTTC.

The chain joins TRBV5-5 to TRBJ2-6, with a tentative D call TRBD1 (6 bases). The CDR3 is 14 residues long. The germline V gene encodes CDR1 SGHKS and CDR2 YYEKEE (reference sequence). Trimming took off 2 bases at V and 11 bases at J, with 14 bases between the two ends. Here the CDR3 DNA reads TGTGCCAGCAGCTTCCTACAGGGTACACACGTCCTGACTTTC. Translated: CASSFLQGTHVLTF.

This clonotype was seen many times. This chain connects TRBV25-1 to TRBJ2-5, with a weak D call TRBD1 (6 bases). CDR1 and CDR2 (germline): MGHDK, SYGVNS. The CDR3 is made up of 16 amino acids. Trimming stripped 2 bases from V and 2 bases from J, with 15 bases between. CDR3: CASSEHTGHNQETQYF. The CDR3 nucleotides read TGTGCCAGCAGTGAACATACGGGACACAATCAAGAGACCCAGTACTTC. Variable domain in full (rest from reference TRBV25-1 and TRBJ2-5): EADIYQTPRYLVIGTGKKITLECSQTMGHDKMYWYQQDPGMELHLIHYSYGVNSTEKGDLSSESTVSRIRTEHFPLTLESARPSHTSQYLCASSEHTGHNQETQYFGPGTRLLVL.

This clonotype was recorded a few times. This sequence joins TRBV29-1 and TRBJ2-7; 7 bases are shared with TRBD1. Germline-derived CDR1 and CDR2 are SQVTM and ANQGSEA. J was trimmed by 0 bases and V by 4 bases; bases with no gene match: 9. CDR3 length: 15 amino acids. Here the CDR3 reads CSVGRQGFGSYEQYF. The CDR3 nucleotides read TGCAGCGTTGGCCGACAGGGCTTTGGCTCCTACGAGCAGTACTTC.

This clonotype has more than one count but fewer than ten. The chain carries TRBV7-6 and TRBJ1-5; no clear D gene. V was pared by 1 base and J by 0 bases, with 10 bases between. The CDR3 totals 16 residues. Germline V gene data show CDR1 as SGHVS and CDR2 as FNYEAQ. The CDR3 nucleotides are TGTGCCAGCAGCTTAGAGGACGGCTTTAGCAATCAGCCCCAGCATTTT. Its protein product is CASSLEDGFSNQPQHF.